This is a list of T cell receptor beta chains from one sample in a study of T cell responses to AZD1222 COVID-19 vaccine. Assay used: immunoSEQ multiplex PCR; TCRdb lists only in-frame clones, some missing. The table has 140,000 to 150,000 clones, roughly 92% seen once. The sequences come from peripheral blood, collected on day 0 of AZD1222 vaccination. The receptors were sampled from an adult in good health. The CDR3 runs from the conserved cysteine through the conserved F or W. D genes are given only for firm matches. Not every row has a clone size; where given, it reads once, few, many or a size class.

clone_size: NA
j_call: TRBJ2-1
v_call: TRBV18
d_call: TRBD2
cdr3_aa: CASSPGLGDEQFF
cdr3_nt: TGTGCCAGCTCACCCGGACTAGGCGATGAGCAGTTCTTC

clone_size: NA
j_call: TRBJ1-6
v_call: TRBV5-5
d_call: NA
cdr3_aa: CASSFNNSPLHF
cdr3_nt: TGTGCCAGCAGCTTTAATAATTCACCCCTCCACTTT

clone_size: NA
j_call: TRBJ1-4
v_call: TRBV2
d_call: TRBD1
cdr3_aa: CASRHYRGEGEKLFF
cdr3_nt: TGTGCCAGCAGGCACTACAGGGGGGAAGGTGAAAAACTGTTTTTT

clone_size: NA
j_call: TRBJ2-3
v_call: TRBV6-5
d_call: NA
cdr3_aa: CASSYGGDTSTDTQYF
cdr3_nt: TGTGCCAGCAGTTACGGGGGGGACACTAGCACAGATACGCAGTATTTT

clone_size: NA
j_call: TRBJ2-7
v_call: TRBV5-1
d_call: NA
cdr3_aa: CASSSRAQTYEQYF
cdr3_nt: TGCGCCAGCAGCTCCCGAGCCCAGACTTACGAGCAGTACTTC

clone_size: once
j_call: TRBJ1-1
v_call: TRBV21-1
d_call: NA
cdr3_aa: CASSKGESRVNTEAFF
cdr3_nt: TGTGCCAGCAGCAAAGGCGAGAGTAGGGTGAACACTGAAGCTTTCTTT

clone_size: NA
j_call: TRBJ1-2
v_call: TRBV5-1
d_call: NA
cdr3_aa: CASSLQGSKEGYTF
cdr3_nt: TGCGCCAGCAGCTTGCAGGGGTCCAAAGAAGGCTACACCTTC

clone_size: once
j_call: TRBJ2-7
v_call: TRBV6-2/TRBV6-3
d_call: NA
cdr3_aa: CASSYSRVPDGTFYEQYF
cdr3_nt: TGTGCCAGCAGTTACTCGAGAGTTCCGGATGGGACTTTCTACGAGCAGTACTTC

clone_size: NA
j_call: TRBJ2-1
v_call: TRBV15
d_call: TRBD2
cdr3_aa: CATSSYGTSDTNEQFF
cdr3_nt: TGTGCCACCAGCAGCTACGGGACTAGCGACACTAATGAGCAGTTCTTC

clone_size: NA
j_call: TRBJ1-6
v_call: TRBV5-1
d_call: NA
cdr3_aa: CASSLVGGDNSPLHF
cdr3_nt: TGCGCCAGCAGCTTGGTAGGGGGAGATAATTCACCCCTCCACTTT

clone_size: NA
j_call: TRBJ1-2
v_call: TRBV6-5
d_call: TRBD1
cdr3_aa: CASSPDRAWGYTF
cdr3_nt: TGTGCCAGCAGTCCAGACAGGGCATGGGGCTACACCTTC

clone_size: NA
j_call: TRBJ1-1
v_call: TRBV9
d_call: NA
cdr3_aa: CASSGTAQNTEAFF
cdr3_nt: TGTGCCAGCAGCGGGACAGCCCAGAACACTGAAGCTTTCTTT

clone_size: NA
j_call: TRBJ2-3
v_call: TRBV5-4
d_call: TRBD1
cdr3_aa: CASSQTGQGRFMNTQYF
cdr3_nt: TGTGCCAGCAGCCAAACGGGACAGGGGCGTTTTATGAATACGCAGTATTTT

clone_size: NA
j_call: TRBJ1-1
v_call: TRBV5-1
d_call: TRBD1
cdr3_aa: CASSSGQGVRNTEAFF
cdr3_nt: TGCGCCAGCAGCTCTGGACAGGGGGTTCGAAACACTGAAGCTTTCTTT

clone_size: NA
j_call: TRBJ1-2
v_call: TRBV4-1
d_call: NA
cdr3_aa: CASSRLARGDYGYTF
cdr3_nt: TGCGCCAGCAGCCGCCTGGCAAGGGGTGACTATGGCTACACCTTC

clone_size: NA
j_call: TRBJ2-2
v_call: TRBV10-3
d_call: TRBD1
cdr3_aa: CAISWGDRGAGELFF
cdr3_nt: TGTGCCATCAGTTGGGGGGACAGGGGAGCCGGGGAGCTGTTTTTT

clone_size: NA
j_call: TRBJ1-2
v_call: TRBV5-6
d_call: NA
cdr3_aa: CASSLVGRYGYTF
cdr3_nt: TGTGCCAGCAGCTTGGTAGGAAGGTATGGCTACACCTTC

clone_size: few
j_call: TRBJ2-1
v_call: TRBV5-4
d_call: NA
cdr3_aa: CASGEYNEQFF
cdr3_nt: TGTGCCAGTGGGGAATACAATGAGCAGTTCTTC